Listed below are T cell receptor beta chains from one sample, sequenced in a study of T cells in Graves' hyperthyroidism and ophthalmopathy. TCRdb processed the multiplex PCR reads anew with MiXCR; each CDR3 protein has one entry. The data hold a few hundred thousand distinct CDR3 sequences, with 40% to 50% observed a single time. Sequenced: peripheral blood or thyroid tissue (not recorded which). The receptors were gathered from an adult woman with Graves' disease, either hyperthyroidism or ophthalmopathy (not recorded which). Both conserved end residues are part of each CDR3. The D gene is left open where the match is weak. The listing skips clone size in some rows; elsewhere it reads once, few, many or a size class.

CDR3aa | CDR3nt | abundance | v_gene | d_gene | j_gene
CASREGLVTF | TGTGCCAGCAGGGAGGGGTTAGTGACCTTC | many | TRBV6-6 | - | TRBJ1-2
CASSVSFRRSANYGYTF | TGTGCCAGCAGCGTAAGTTTTCGACGGTCAGCTAACTATGGCTACACCTTC | - | TRBV9 | - | TRBJ1-2
CASSSTSRGAYEQYF | TGTGCCAGCAGTTCGACTAGTAGAGGAGCGTACGAGCAGTACTTC | few | TRBV6-2/TRBV6-3 | - | TRBJ2-7
CAIILRGREQLNTEAFF | TGTGCCATCATCCTCCGGGGCAGGGAACAATTGAACACTGAAGCTTTCTTT | - | TRBV10-3 | - | TRBJ1-1
CASSTSIQETQYF | TGTGCCAGCAGTACGAGTATACAAGAGACCCAGTACTTC | few | TRBV12-3/TRBV12-4 | - | TRBJ2-5
CASSVNDDEQYF | TGTGCCAGCAGCGTAAATGACGACGAGCAGTACTTC | - | TRBV9 | - | TRBJ2-7
CASSIFGGRINTEAFF | TGTGCCAGTAGTATATTTGGGGGTCGGATAAACACTGAAGCTTTCTTT | - | TRBV19 | - | TRBJ1-1
CASSLGGRYGYTEAFF | TGTGCCAGCAGCCTGGGAGGCCGGTATGGCTACACTGAAGCTTTCTTT | - | TRBV14 | - | TRBJ1-1
CASSQVFRGAYGYTF | TGCGCCAGCAGCCAAGTTTTCAGGGGTGCCTATGGCTACACCTTC | - | TRBV7-2 | - | TRBJ1-2
CASSRGLGELFF | TGTGCCAGCAGCAGAGGGCTAGGGGAGCTGTTTTTT | - | TRBV7-9 | - | TRBJ2-2
CASSNGQANQPQHF | TGTGCCAGCAGCAATGGACAGGCCAATCAGCCCCAGCATTTT | - | TRBV9 | TRBD1 | TRBJ1-5
CASSPVGSSYNSPLHF | TGTGCCAGCAGCCCCGTGGGGAGCTCCTATAATTCACCCCTCCACTTT | - | TRBV9 | - | TRBJ1-6
CASSVLGNQPQHF | TGCGCCAGCTCTGTGCTGGGAAATCAGCCCCAGCATTTT | many | TRBV10-2 | - | TRBJ1-5
CASSQVMGVCQPQHF | TGTGCCAGCAGCCAAGTTATGGGAGTATGTCAGCCCCAGCATTTT | - | TRBV11-1 | - | TRBJ1-5
CATSRGGEAGPEAFF | TGTGCCACCAGCAGAGGGGGAGAGGCAGGCCCTGAAGCTTTCTTT | - | TRBV15 | - | TRBJ1-1
CASRIGNYEQYF | TGTGCCAGCAGAATAGGAAACTACGAGCAGTACTTC | - | TRBV7-9 | - | TRBJ2-7
CASKAGGIDTQYF | TGCGCCAGCAAGGCGGGAGGGATAGATACGCAGTATTTT | - | TRBV10-2 | TRBD2 | TRBJ2-3
CASSLTGRTGYYTEAFF | TGTGCCAGCAGCTTAACTGGGCGGACAGGTTATTACACTGAAGCTTTCTTT | many | TRBV7-3 | TRBD1 | TRBJ1-1
CASSLRSRDEAFF | TGTGCCAGCAGCTTAAGAAGTCGGGATGAAGCTTTCTTT | - | TRBV7-3 | - | TRBJ1-1
CASSSAQGGTEAFF | TGCGCCAGCAGCTCCGCCCAGGGTGGAACTGAAGCTTTCTTT | - | TRBV5-1 | - | TRBJ1-1
CASSSDRTPYGYTF | TGTGCCAGCAGCTCCGACAGAACCCCATATGGCTACACCTTC | few | TRBV7-9 | - | TRBJ1-2
CASSIQGITEAFF | TGTGCCAGTAGTATCCAGGGAATCACTGAAGCTTTCTTT | many | TRBV19 | - | TRBJ1-1
CSVLARQVPNTEAFF | TGCAGCGTTTTAGCTCGACAGGTTCCGAACACTGAAGCTTTCTTT | - | TRBV29-1 | - | TRBJ1-1
CASTFWDRAKETQYF | TGTGCCAGCACCTTCTGGGACAGGGCCAAAGAGACCCAGTACTTC | many | TRBV12-3/TRBV12-4 | TRBD1 | TRBJ2-5
CASSQTPYQPQHF | TGCGCCAGCAGCCAGACACCTTATCAGCCCCAGCATTTT | many | TRBV4-3 | - | TRBJ1-5
CSVGHRTHEQYF | TGCAGTGTTGGCCACAGGACCCACGAGCAGTACTTC | few | TRBV29-1 | - | TRBJ2-7
CASSDGLNEKLFF | TGTGCCAGCAGTGATGGACTTAATGAAAAACTGTTTTTT | few | TRBV25-1 | - | TRBJ1-4